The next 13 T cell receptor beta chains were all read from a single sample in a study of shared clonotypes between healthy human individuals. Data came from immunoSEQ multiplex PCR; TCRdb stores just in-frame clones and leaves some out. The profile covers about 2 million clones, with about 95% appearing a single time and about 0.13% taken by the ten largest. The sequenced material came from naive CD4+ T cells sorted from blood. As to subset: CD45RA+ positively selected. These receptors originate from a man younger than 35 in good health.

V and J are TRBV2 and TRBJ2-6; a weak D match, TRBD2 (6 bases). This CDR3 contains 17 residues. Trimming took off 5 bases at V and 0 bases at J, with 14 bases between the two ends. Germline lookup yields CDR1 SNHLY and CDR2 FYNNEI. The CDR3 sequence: CASSYGGGSSGANVLTF. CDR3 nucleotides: TGTGCCAGCAGTTACGGGGGAGGCAGCTCTGGGGCCAACGTCCTGACTTTC.

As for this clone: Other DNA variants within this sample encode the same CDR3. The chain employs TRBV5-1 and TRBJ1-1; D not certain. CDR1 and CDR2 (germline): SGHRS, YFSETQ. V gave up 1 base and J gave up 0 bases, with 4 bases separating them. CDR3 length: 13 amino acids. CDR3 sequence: CASSLRLNTEAFF. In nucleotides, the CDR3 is TGCGCCAGCAGCTTGAGATTGAACACTGAAGCTTTCTTT. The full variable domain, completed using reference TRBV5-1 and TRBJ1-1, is KAGVTQTPRYLIKTRGQQVTLSCSPISGHRSVSWYQQTPGQGLQFLFEYFSETQRNKGNFPGRFSGRQFSNSRSEMNVSTLELGDSALYLCASSLRLNTEAFFGQGTRLTVV.

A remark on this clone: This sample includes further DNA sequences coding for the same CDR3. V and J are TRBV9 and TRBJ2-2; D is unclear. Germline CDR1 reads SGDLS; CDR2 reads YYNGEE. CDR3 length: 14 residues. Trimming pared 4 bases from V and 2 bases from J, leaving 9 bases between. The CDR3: CASSPSVNTGELFF. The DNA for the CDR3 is TGTGCCAGCAGCCCGTCGGTAAACACCGGGGAGCTGTTTTTT.

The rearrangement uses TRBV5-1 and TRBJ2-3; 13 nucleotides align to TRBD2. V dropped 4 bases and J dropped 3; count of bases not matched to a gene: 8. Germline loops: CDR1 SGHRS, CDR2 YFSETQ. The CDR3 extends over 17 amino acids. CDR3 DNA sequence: TGCGCCAGCAGCCCCCTCTGGACTAGCGGGGGTACAGATACGCAGTATTTT. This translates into CASSPLWTSGGTDTQYF.

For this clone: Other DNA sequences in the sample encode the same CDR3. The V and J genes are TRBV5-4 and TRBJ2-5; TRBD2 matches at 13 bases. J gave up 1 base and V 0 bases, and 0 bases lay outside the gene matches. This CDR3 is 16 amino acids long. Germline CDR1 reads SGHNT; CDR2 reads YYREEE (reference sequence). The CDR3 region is CASSLGTSGGQETQYF. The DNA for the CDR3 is TGTGCCAGCAGCTTGGGGACTAGCGGGGGCCAAGAGACCCAGTACTTC.

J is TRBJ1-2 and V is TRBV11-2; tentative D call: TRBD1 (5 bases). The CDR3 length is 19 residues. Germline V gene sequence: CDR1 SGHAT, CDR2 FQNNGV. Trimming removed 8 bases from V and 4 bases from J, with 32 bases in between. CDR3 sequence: CASGDRNPTMATPGYGYTF. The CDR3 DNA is TGTGCCAGCGGAGACAGAAACCCAACTATGGCTACACCGGGCTATGGCTACACCTTC.

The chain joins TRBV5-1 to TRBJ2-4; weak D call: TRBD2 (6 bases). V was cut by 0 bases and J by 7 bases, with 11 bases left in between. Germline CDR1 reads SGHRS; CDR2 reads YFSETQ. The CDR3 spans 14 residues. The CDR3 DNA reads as TGCGCCAGCAGCTTGGGAGGAGGGTCTAACATTCAGTACTTC. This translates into CASSLGGGSNIQYF.

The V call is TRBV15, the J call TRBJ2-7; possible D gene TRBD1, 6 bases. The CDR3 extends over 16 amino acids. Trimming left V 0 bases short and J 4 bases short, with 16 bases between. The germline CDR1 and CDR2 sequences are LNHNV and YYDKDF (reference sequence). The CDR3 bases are TGTGCCACCAGCAGAGAGGGGACAAGGATAGGTTACGAGCAGTACTTC. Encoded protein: CATSREGTRIGYEQYF.

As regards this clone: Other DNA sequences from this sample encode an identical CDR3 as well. In DNA, the CDR3 is TGTGCCAGTAGTCTCGGAGGGAACTATGGCTACACCTTC. Protein sequence: CASSLGGNYGYTF. This sequence joins TRBV19 and TRBJ1-2; D is unresolved. CDR1 is LNHDA, CDR2 SQIVND, per germline (reference sequence). This CDR3 is built from 13 residues. V gave up 5 bases and J gave up 2 bases, with 9 bases separating them. The variable domain in full, completed from reference TRBV19 and TRBJ1-2, reads DGGITQSPKYLFRKEGQNVTLSCEQNLNHDAMYWYRQDPGQGLRLIYYSQIVNDFQKGDIAEGYSVSREKKESFPLTVTSAQKNPTAFYLCASSLGGNYGYTFGSGTRLTVV.

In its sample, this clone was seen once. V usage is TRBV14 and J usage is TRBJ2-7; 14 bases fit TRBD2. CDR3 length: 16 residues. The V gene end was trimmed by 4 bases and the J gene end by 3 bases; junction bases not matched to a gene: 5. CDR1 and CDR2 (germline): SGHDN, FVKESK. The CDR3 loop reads CASSLGLAGAGYEQYF. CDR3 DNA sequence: TGTGCCAGCAGCCTGGGACTAGCGGGAGCGGGCTACGAGCAGTACTTC.

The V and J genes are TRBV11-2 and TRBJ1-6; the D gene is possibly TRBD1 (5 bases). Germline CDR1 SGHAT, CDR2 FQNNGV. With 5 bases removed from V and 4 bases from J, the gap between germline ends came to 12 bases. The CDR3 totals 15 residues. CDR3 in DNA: TGTGCCAGCAGCCCTAGGAGGGGTTATAATTCACCCCTCCACTTT. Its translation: CASSPRRGYNSPLHF.

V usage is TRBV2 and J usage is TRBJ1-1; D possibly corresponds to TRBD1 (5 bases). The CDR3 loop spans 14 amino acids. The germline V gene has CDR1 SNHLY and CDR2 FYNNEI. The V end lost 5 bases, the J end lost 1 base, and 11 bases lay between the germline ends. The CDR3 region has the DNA TGTGCCAGCAGTACGGGACTGGGGAACACTGAAGCTTTCTTT. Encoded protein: CASSTGLGNTEAFF.

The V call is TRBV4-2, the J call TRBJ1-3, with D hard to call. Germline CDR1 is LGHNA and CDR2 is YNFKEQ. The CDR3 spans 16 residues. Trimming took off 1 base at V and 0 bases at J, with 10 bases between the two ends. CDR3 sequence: CASSQVRSYSGNTIYF. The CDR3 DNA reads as TGTGCCAGCAGCCAAGTCAGGTCGTACTCTGGAAACACCATATATTTT.